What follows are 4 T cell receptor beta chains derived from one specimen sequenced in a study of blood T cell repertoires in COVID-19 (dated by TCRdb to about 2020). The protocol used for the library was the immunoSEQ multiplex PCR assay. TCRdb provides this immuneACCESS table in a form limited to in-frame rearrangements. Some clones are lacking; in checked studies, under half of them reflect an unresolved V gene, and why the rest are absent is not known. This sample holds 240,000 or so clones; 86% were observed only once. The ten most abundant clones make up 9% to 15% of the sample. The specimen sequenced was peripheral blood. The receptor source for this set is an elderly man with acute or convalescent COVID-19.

DNA for the CDR3: TGCAGCGTGGGGGACAGGACCTACGAGCAGTACTTC. Protein product: CSVGDRTYEQYF. V usage is TRBV29-1 and J usage is TRBJ2-7; 8 nucleotides line up with TRBD1. CDR1 is SQVTM, CDR2 ANQGSEA, per germline. The CDR3 is made up of 12 amino acids. V trimming: 6 bases; J trimming: 2 bases; junction bases outside the gene matches: 3.

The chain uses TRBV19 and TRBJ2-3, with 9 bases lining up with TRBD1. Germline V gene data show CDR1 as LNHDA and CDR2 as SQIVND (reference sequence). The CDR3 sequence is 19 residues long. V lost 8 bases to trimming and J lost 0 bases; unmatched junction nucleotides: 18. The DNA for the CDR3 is TGTGCCAGTCGACCTTTAACGGGACAGGGAAAAGTTAGCACAGATACGCAGTATTTT. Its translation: CASRPLTGQGKVSTDTQYF. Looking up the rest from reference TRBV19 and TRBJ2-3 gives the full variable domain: DGGITQSPKYLFRKEGQNVTLSCEQNLNHDAMYWYRQDPGQGLRLIYYSQIVNDFQKGDIAEGYSVSREKKESFPLTVTSAQKNPTAFYLCASRPLTGQGKVSTDTQYFGPGTRLTVL.

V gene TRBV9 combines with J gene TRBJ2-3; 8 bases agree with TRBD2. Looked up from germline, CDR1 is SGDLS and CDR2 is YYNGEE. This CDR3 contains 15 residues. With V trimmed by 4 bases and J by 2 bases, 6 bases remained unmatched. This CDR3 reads CASSPHGGVTDTQYF. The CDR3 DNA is TGTGCCAGCAGCCCCCACGGGGGGGTCACAGATACGCAGTATTTT.

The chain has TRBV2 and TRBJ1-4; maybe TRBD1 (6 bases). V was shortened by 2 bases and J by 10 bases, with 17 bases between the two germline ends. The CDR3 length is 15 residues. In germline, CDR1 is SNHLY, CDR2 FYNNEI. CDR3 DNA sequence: TGTGCCAGCAGTGAATTACAGGGAGAAATTGGAAAACTGTTTTTT. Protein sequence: CASSELQGEIGKLFF.